These 17 T cell receptor beta chains were all obtained from the same sample, sequenced in a study of blood T cell repertoires in COVID-19 (dated by TCRdb to between 2020 and 2021). The method behind the library was the immunoSEQ multiplex PCR assay. The table comes from immuneACCESS by way of TCRdb, which keeps in-frame sequences with V and J called. Part of the clones is missing from these tables; in studies checked, under half for an unresolved V gene and the rest for unknown reasons. This sample lists under 200,000 clones; around 86% were detected once. The top ten hold 0.99% of the sample. The sample comprised peripheral blood. The receptors originated from a man aged 18 to 29 with acute or convalescent COVID-19.

The chain recombines TRBV27 with TRBJ2-1; TRBD2 aligns across 10 bases. Trimming took 8 bases from V and 7 from J; bases not matched to a gene: 8. The CDR3 loop spans 14 amino acids. Germline V CDR1 and CDR2: MNHEY, SMNVEV (reference sequence). The CDR3 here is CASGRAGGWNEQFF. Here the CDR3 DNA reads TGTGCCAGCGGAAGAGCGGGGGGGTGGAATGAGCAGTTCTTC.

The V call is TRBV7-9, the J call TRBJ2-5; D is perhaps TRBD1 (6 bases). This CDR3 contains 14 residues. V lost 5 bases and J lost 5, with 15 bases in between. Germline V gene lookup returns CDR1 SEHNR and CDR2 FQNEAQ (reference sequence). DNA for the CDR3: TGTGCCAGCAGCCCAGGGGCAGCCAAGGAGACCCAGTACTTC. Translating gives CASSPGAAKETQYF. Full variable domain (outside the CDR3, taken from reference TRBV7-9 and TRBJ2-5): DTGVSQNPRHKITKRGQNVTFRCDPISEHNRLYWYRQTLGQGPEFLTYFQNEAQLEKSRLLSDRFSAERPKGSFSTLEIQRTEQGDSAMYLCASSPGAAKETQYFGPGTRLLVL.

CDR3 residues: CASSYDSWPNNQPQHF. In DNA, the CDR3 is TGTGCCAGCAGTTACGATTCGTGGCCAAACAATCAGCCCCAGCATTTT. The V gene is TRBV6-6, the J gene TRBJ1-5; D remains unclear. The V end was cut by 2 bases, the J end by 3 bases, with 14 bases between. The CDR3 totals 16 residues. From germline, CDR1 is MNHNY and CDR2 SVGAGI (reference sequence).

The chain uses TRBV29-1 and TRBJ1-1; 9 nucleotides match TRBD1. V gave up 8 bases and J gave up 13 bases; unmatched junction bases: 8. Germline V gives CDR1 SQVTM, CDR2 ANQGSEA. The CDR3 runs to 10 residues. CDR3 in DNA: TGCAGCCTGGGACAGGGTGATGGTTTCTTT. This gives the protein CSLGQGDGFF.

The genes are TRBV27 and TRBJ1-1, with D unresolved. From germline, CDR1 is MNHEY and CDR2 SMNVEV (reference sequence). This CDR3 is built from 16 residues. With 5 bases removed from V and 2 bases from J, the gap between germline ends came to 18 bases. The CDR3 region has the DNA TGTGCCAGCAGTATCTCCTCGGGGATGAGCAACACTGAAGCTTTCTTT. Protein: CASSISSGMSNTEAFF.

The chain employs TRBV7-9 and TRBJ1-2; 7 bases match TRBD1. This CDR3 contains 17 residues. V dropped 1 base and J dropped 9; count of bases not matched to a gene: 17. Germline V gives CDR1 SEHNR, CDR2 FQNEAQ (reference sequence). The CDR3 here is CASSLGTAGQRIRSYTF. For the CDR3, the DNA is TGTGCCAGCAGCTTAGGAACCGCGGGACAGCGGATAAGAAGCTACACCTTC. Drawing the rest from reference TRBV7-9 and TRBJ1-2, the complete variable domain is DTGVSQNPRHKITKRGQNVTFRCDPISEHNRLYWYRQTLGQGPEFLTYFQNEAQLEKSRLLSDRFSAERPKGSFSTLEIQRTEQGDSAMYLCASSLGTAGQRIRSYTFGSGTRLTVV.

This chain links TRBV27 with TRBJ1-6; no firm D call. The CDR3 length is 16 residues. Deletions cut 1 base from V and 5 bases from J, with 12 bases between. CDR1 is MNHEY, CDR2 SMNVEV, per germline (reference sequence). The CDR3 DNA reads TGTGCCAGCAGTTTATTTTGGGCAGCAAATAATTCACCCCTCCACTTT. Translation: CASSLFWAANNSPLHF.

The chain recombines TRBV9 with TRBJ2-3, with D unresolved. V was cut by 4 bases and J by 2 bases, with 17 bases left in between. This CDR3 comprises 16 residues. The V gene's germline CDR1 is SGDLS and CDR2 YYNGEE. The CDR3 here is CASSPPLAETTDTQYF. DNA of the CDR3: TGTGCCAGCAGCCCCCCCCTGGCGGAGACCACAGATACGCAGTATTTT.

The CDR3 DNA is TGTGCCTGGAGTAGGGCACAGAGGCAGGGGCCCCTCCACTTT. Amino acid sequence: CAWSRAQRQGPLHF. The V call is TRBV30, the J call TRBJ1-6; maybe TRBD1 (6 bases). The length of the CDR3 is 14 residues. CDR1 and CDR2 (germline): GTSNPN, SVGIG (reference sequence). V lost 2 bases, J lost 13 bases, and 18 bases lay in between.

This clone was counted between two and nine times. The rearrangement links TRBV9 to TRBJ1-3; a weak D match, TRBD1 (5 bases). Germline V CDR1 and CDR2: SGDLS, YYNGEE. The length of the CDR3 is 14 residues. The V gene lost 2 bases and the J gene lost 4 bases, with 10 bases spanning the gap. The CDR3 is CASSVARAGNTIYF. In DNA form, the CDR3 reads TGTGCCAGCAGCGTTGCCAGGGCAGGAAACACCATATATTTT.

The V gene is TRBV27, the J gene TRBJ2-3; D may be TRBD1 (5 bases). The V and J ends lost 5 bases and 3 bases respectively, with 9 bases between them. The CDR3 is made up of 13 amino acids. Germline V gene data show CDR1 as MNHEY and CDR2 as SMNVEV (reference sequence). CDR3 sequence reads: CASSVAGTDTQYF. CDR3 nucleotide sequence: TGTGCCAGCAGTGTCGCAGGGACAGATACGCAGTATTTT.

The J gene is TRBJ1-1, the V gene TRBV7-9; a possible D gene is TRBD1 (6 bases). This CDR3 has 15 residues. With 6 bases removed from V and 0 bases from J, the gap between germline ends came to 14 bases. Germline CDR1 SEHNR, CDR2 FQNEAQ (reference sequence). The chain's CDR3 is CASRASDSMNTEAFF. DNA for the CDR3: TGTGCCAGCAGGGCATCGGACAGCATGAACACTGAAGCTTTCTTT.

The rearrangement uses TRBV28 and TRBJ1-6; 8 nucleotides agree with TRBD1. Germline assignment: CDR1 MDHEN and CDR2 SYDVKM. V dropped 4 bases and J dropped 7; count of bases not matched to a gene: 3. This CDR3 contains 14 residues. CDR3 sequence (DNA): TGTGCCAGCAGTTCGACAGGGGAGAATTCACCCCTCCACTTT. This sequence encodes CASSSTGENSPLHF. Variable domain in full (rest from reference TRBV28 and TRBJ1-6): DVKVTQSSRYLVKRTGEKVFLECVQDMDHENMFWYRQDPGLGLRLIYFSYDVKMKEKGDIPEGYSVSREKKERFSLILESASTNQTSMYLCASSSTGENSPLHFGNGTRLTVT.

This chain links TRBV5-1 with TRBJ1-3; tentatively, D is TRBD1 (6 bases). Germline CDR1 reads SGHRS; CDR2 reads YFSETQ. V was clipped by 4 bases and J by 1 base, with 9 bases between them. This CDR3 spans 14 amino acids. The CDR3, as DNA: TGCGCCAGCAGCCCTGGACAGTCTGGAAACACCATATATTTT. Protein product: CASSPGQSGNTIYF.

The CDR3 coding sequence is TGTGCCAGCAGTGACAGCCGGGGAGCTGGAAACACCATATATTTT. This translates into CASSDSRGAGNTIYF. The rearrangement links TRBV6-1 to TRBJ1-3; D remains ambiguous. Germline CDR1 reads MNHNS; CDR2 reads SASEGT. The CDR3 is made up of 15 amino acids. V shed 3 bases and J shed 2 bases, with 11 bases lying between them.

The chain is built from TRBV18 and TRBJ1-2; D unclear. Per the germline V gene, CDR1 is KGHSH and CDR2 is LQKENI. Between the trimmed V and J ends, which lost 2 bases and 4 bases, there was a span of 14 bases. This CDR3 contains 15 residues. Here the CDR3 reads CASSPISISGYGYTF. CDR3 coding DNA: TGTGCCAGCTCACCAATTTCAATCAGTGGCTATGGCTACACCTTC.

The rearrangement uses TRBV7-9 and TRBJ2-7; TRBD1 is a possible D gene (6 bases). The CDR3 sequence is 13 residues long. Germline V gives CDR1 SEHNR, CDR2 FQNEAQ (reference sequence). Trimming pared 6 bases from V and 0 bases from J, leaving 9 bases between. CDR3 in DNA: TGTGCCAGCAGAACAGGGACCTCCTACGAGCAGTACTTC. This sequence encodes CASRTGTSYEQYF. The variable domain in full, completed from reference TRBV7-9 and TRBJ2-7, reads DTGVSQNPRHKITKRGQNVTFRCDPISEHNRLYWYRQTLGQGPEFLTYFQNEAQLEKSRLLSDRFSAERPKGSFSTLEIQRTEQGDSAMYLCASRTGTSYEQYFGPGTRLTVT.